This T cell receptor beta chain stems from a study of cytomegalovirus exposure and HLA in healthy donors. Findings and caveats of the study: An Asian-associated ancestry cluster reportedly showed fewer N-insertions than the approximately 700-donor mean in a later analysis. Reportedly, diagnosis of cytomegalovirus status by the classifier showed high specificity and sensitivity. Only CMV serostatus was available as immune exposure information. The presence/absence work took it that sequencing depth was about the same across donors.

Looked up from germline, CDR1 is SGDLS and CDR2 is YYNGEE. V lost 6 bases and J 8 bases, leaving 17 bases between the germline ends. The CDR3 runs 13 residues. Points on this clone: The antigen is not known.

Primers included in the PCR were 60 Vbeta and 13 Jbeta primers. Sequencing was performed with immunoSEQ multiplex PCR; in TCRdb, only in-frame clones are kept and a portion is missing. The sample consists of under 200,000 clones, nearly 80% of them appearing once. Sample: PBMCs. The chain carries TRBV9 and TRBJ1-2, with D maybe TRBD1 (5 bases). The source is a man between 45 and 60 years old in good health and CMV-seropositive. The CDR3 DNA reads as TGTGCCAGCAAACGGGGGGATTCCCAAGGCTACACCTTC. Encoded protein: CASKRGDSQGYTF.